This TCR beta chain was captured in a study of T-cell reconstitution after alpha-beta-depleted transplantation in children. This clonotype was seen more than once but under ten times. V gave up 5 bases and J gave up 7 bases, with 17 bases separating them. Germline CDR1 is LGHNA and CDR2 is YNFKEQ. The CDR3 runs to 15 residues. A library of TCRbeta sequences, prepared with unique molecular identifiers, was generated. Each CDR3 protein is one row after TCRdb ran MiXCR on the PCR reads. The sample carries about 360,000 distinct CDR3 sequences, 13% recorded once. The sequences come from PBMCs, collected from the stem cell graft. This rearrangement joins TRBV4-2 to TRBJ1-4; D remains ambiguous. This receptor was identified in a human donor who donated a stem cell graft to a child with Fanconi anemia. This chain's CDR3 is CASSGREAVGEKLFF. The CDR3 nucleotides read TGTGCCAGCAGCGGACGGGAGGCAGTAGGTGAAAAACTGTTTTTT.